The 8 T cell receptor beta chains below were found in one sample sequenced in a study of blood T cell repertoires in COVID-19. The method was immunoSEQ multiplex PCR; TCRdb's version includes in-frame clones alone and lacks a portion of them. The repertoire holds 300,000 to 350,000 clones, with approximately 86% as singletons. Sample: peripheral blood. The receptors shown here come from a man aged 30-40 years with COVID-19, enrolled during active disease.

The chain joins TRBV28 to TRBJ1-2, with a tentative D call TRBD1 (6 bases). V lost 3 bases, J lost 4 bases, and 12 bases lay in between. The germline V gene has CDR1 MDHEN and CDR2 SYDVKM. The CDR3 runs 14 residues. The CDR3 spells CASSLYRVFYGYTF. The CDR3 coding sequence is TGTGCCAGCAGTTTGTACAGGGTCTTCTATGGCTACACCTTC.

The J gene is TRBJ1-2, the V gene TRBV4-3, with a tentative D call TRBD1 (6 bases). Trimming removed 2 bases from V and 10 bases from J, with 14 bases in between. Germline loops: CDR1 LGHNA, CDR2 YSLEER. This CDR3 region has 13 residues. DNA of the CDR3: TGCGCCAGCAGCCAAACAGGGTTAGGGCCCTACACCTTC. Amino acid sequence: CASSQTGLGPYTF.

The chain couples TRBV9 to TRBJ2-2, with a tentative D call TRBD1 (6 bases). V gave up 4 bases and J gave up 3 bases, with 13 bases separating them. The germline V gene has CDR1 SGDLS and CDR2 YYNGEE. This CDR3 region has 15 residues. The CDR3 region is CASSQTGFDTGELFF. For the CDR3, the DNA is TGTGCCAGCAGCCAAACAGGGTTCGACACCGGGGAGCTGTTTTTT.

The chain combines TRBV6-2 or TRBV6-3 with TRBJ2-7; weak D call: TRBD1 (5 bases). The V and J ends lost 4 bases and 3 bases respectively, with 16 bases between them. The germline gives CDR1 MNHEY, CDR2 SVGEGT. The CDR3 length is 15 residues. CDR3 in DNA: TGTGCCAGCAGTTCACGGACACGAAGGTACTACGAGCAGTACTTC. It codes for CASSSRTRRYYEQYF.

V is TRBV7-2 and J is TRBJ2-3; D gene uncertain. CDR3 size: 14 residues. V was clipped by 2 bases and J by 2 bases, with 8 bases between them. The germline V gene has CDR1 SGHTA and CDR2 FQGNSA. The CDR3: CASSLRVNTDTQYF. The CDR3 DNA follows: TGTGCCAGCAGCTTACGGGTCAACACAGATACGCAGTATTTT.

V and J are TRBV18 and TRBJ2-5; D is undetermined. In germline, CDR1 is KGHSH, CDR2 LQKENI. V lost 5 bases and J lost 0, with 4 bases in between. The CDR3 covers 12 residues. The CDR3 reads CASSSYQETQYF. The CDR3 DNA reads TGTGCCAGCTCATCTTACCAAGAGACCCAGTACTTC. The full variable domain, with the rest looked up from reference TRBV18 and TRBJ2-5, is NAGVMQNPRHLVRRRGQEARLRCSPMKGHSHVYWYRQLPEEGLKFMVYLQKENIIDESGMPKERFSAEFPKEGPSILRIQQVVRGDSAAYFCASSSYQETQYFGPGTRLLVL.

The chain recombines TRBV7-2 with TRBJ1-6; the match to TRBD1 covers 11 bases. The CDR3 sequence is 19 residues long. V was pared by 4 bases and J by 10 bases, with 18 bases of the junction left unmatched. Germline V gene lookup returns CDR1 SGHTA and CDR2 FQGNSA. DNA for the CDR3: TGTGCCAGCAGCTCTCGTATAGGGACCGGGACAGGGGGAAACTCACCCCTCCACTTT. The encoded protein is CASSSRIGTGTGGNSPLHF. The complete variable domain, with remaining parts taken from reference TRBV7-2 and TRBJ1-6, reads GAGVSQSPSNKVTEKGKDVELRCDPISGHTALYWYRQSLGQGLEFLIYFQGNSAPDKSGLPSDRFSAERTGGSVSTLTIQRTQQEDSAVYLCASSSRIGTGTGGNSPLHFGNGTRLTVT.

The chain is built from TRBV4-3 and TRBJ2-7; TRBD2 is a possible D gene (6 bases). The CDR3 length is 15 residues. V was shortened by 1 base and J by 4 bases, with 14 bases between the two germline ends. The germline V gene encodes CDR1 LGHNA and CDR2 YSLEER. The CDR3, as DNA: TGCGCCAGCAGCCAAGGGAATAGCGGACATTACGAGCAGTACTTC. Translated: CASSQGNSGHYEQYF.